The entry that follows covers one T cell receptor (beta chain) sequence. This clonotype was counted ten times or more. This clone's antigen is unknown. No much larger clone is present one base from it, and per-base qualities are unavailable. Receptor amplification or capture employed 5' RACE. The sequencing machine was an Illumina HiSeq 2500. The second PCR ran for roughly 6 to 11 cycles and used a J-beta primer mix along with a sample-barcoded 5' primer. A template-switch 5' adaptor carrying 12 random nucleotides introduced a unique molecular identifier onto each TCR beta cDNA molecule. Each sample yielded at least 2.5 million CDR3-containing paired-end reads. All of the RNA was converted into first-strand cDNA using the Mint cDNA synthesis kit, with a TRBC-specific oligonucleotide serving as the primer. All cDNA was treated with uracil-DNA glycosylase and then went through a first 18-cycle PCR with the universal primers M1SS and BC2_uni_R. The study's processing was this. For normalization, 1 million high-quality reads were randomly selected from each sample, with every read carrying a distinct molecular identifier. Reads with shared molecular identifiers were discarded instead of being binned into consensus sequences. MiTCR, run with a Q25 quality threshold and the strictest error-elimination algorithm, handled CDR3 identification, clonotype clustering and error correction. Lower-bound total TCR beta diversity was estimated with a nonparametric unseen species model using Euler transformation. The public reads were reprocessed in TCRdb via fastp at Q25 and MiXCR, keeping in-frame beta chains. Rows matching on CDR3 protein sequence are summarized as one entry with the most common DNA and genes. It is TCRdb's table, rather than the study itself, that gives the V and J calls and clone size. The sample table shows 600,000 or so distinct CDR3 sequences, and under 30% are seen once. Around a sixth of the sample is in the top ten clones.

These data originate in a study of blood T cells in healthy people across ages (dated by TCRdb to between 2015 and 2017). For context, the study as a whole: In model experiments, roughly one uniquely barcoded TCR beta cDNA molecule per two T cells was captured by template switching. To track age-related changes in TCR beta repertoire diversity, the study relied on deep sequencing normalized with unique cDNA molecular identifiers. The donors were divided into four age groups: young (average roughly 15 years), middle-aged (about 39), aged (approximately 62) and long-lived (82). To avoid experimental bias, donors of different ages were spread randomly across the sequencing lanes. The study analyzed two additional independent replicas of 1 million unique cDNA reads from the same blood draw for two donors, one aged 18 to 30 and one aged 80 or older. Paper-wide results and their limitations: Total diversity estimates from one million sequenced T cells were considered lower bounds and underestimates. Conclusive comparison of naive and antigen-experienced compartments was prevented by the profiling of bulk unsorted PBMCs. Compared with the aged group, the long-lived group had more naive CD4+ T cells, fewer expanded clones and increased TCR diversity, suggesting age selection. As age increased, observed TCR beta diversity per million T cells dropped in a roughly linear way, and a significant reduction was already evident by age about 40. There was a strong correlation between observed TCR beta diversity and the percentage of naive T cells measured by flow cytometry. Because donor CMV infection status was unknown, age-related changes in expanded clonotypes were potentially confounded.

Systemically healthy Caucasian individuals from Russia, 39 in total and aged roughly 6 to 100 years, were included as donors. Ten milliliters of peripheral blood were drawn from each donor into EDTA-treated Vacutainer tubes. Ficoll-Paque density-gradient centrifugation was used to isolate PBMCs, with at least 6 million per sample. Total RNA, at least 6 micrograms per sample, was extracted from PBMCs with Trizol reagent. For every donor, an aliquot of PBMCs went through flow cytometry to measure the percentages of naive CD45RAhigh/CD27high T cells. The clonotype was recovered from a woman over 75 in good health. Sequenced sample: blood.

The CDR3 region reads CASSQPTSGDFSSTDTQYF. The sequence in DNA is TGTGCCAGCAGCCAACCCACTAGCGGGGATTTTTCTAGCACAGATACGCAGTATTTT. The V and J segments used are TRBV11-1 and TRBJ2-3; TRBD2 agrees with 10 junctional bases. The CDR3 runs 19 residues from the cysteine to the phenylalanine. The DNA shown is the 57-base CDR3, in frame from base 1. Based on the germline V gene (reference sequence), the CDR1 and CDR2 sequences are SGHAT and FQDESV. Trimming leaves V shorter by 5 bases and J shorter by 0 bases, with the junction holding 14 bases beyond the gene matches. When the CDR3 is completed using the reference TRBV11-1 and TRBJ2-3 genes on either side, the full variable domain is EAEVAQSPRYKITEKSQAVAFWCDPISGHATLYWYRQILGQGPELLVQFQDESVVDDSQLPKDRFSAERLKGVDSTLKIQPAELGDSAMYLCASSQPTSGDFSSTDTQYFGPGTRLTVL.